A single sample is the source of the 13 T cell receptor beta chains below, sequenced in a study of CD8 T cells in Susac syndrome (dated by TCRdb to the late 2010s). The library was obtained by the immunoSEQ multiplex PCR assay. RNA was extracted using the RNeasy kit, and roughly 0.5 to 1 microgram was reverse transcribed with random hexamers. The raw public reads went through TCRdb reprocessing: fastp at Q25, MiXCR clone calling, in-frame beta chains kept. Each CDR3 protein gets just one entry, which takes the most common genes and DNA from the rows behind it. The sample table lists roughly 130,000 distinct CDR3 sequences, 85% to 95% of them with a count of one. Over 0.09% of the sample is in the top ten clones. Input material: CD4+ T cells from PBMCs. These receptor sequences come from a human donor with multiple sclerosis.

This clonotype was seen a handful of times. The chain recombines TRBV11-2 with TRBJ2-7, with TRBD2 matching over 8 bases. Germline V gene data show CDR1 as SGHAT and CDR2 as FQNNGV. J was trimmed by 4 bases and V by 5 bases; bases with no gene match: 7. The CDR3 has 14 residues. The CDR3 bases are TGTGCCAGCAGCGCTTCGACGGGAGGGTACGAGCAGTACTTC. Protein sequence: CASSASTGGYEQYF.

The chain couples TRBV20-1 to TRBJ1-5; 7 bases fit TRBD1. V was pared by 1 base and J by 7 bases, with 7 bases of the junction left unmatched. The CDR3 spans 14 residues. Germline CDR1 and CDR2: DFQATT and SNEGSKA (reference sequence). CDR3 sequence: CSARGLGQPQPQHF. CDR3 DNA sequence: TGCAGTGCTAGAGGCCTGGGACAGCCACAGCCCCAGCATTTT.

This clonotype was counted once. The chain uses TRBV6-2 or TRBV6-3 and TRBJ2-1; TRBD2 might be the D (6 bases). Germline V gene lookup returns CDR1 MNHEY and CDR2 SVGEGT. The CDR3 spans 15 residues. V lost 8 bases and J lost 3, with 17 bases in between. CDR3 sequence (DNA): TGTGCCAGCGGAGGCACTGTCGGGGGCTACAATGAGCAGTTCTTC. It codes for CASGGTVGGYNEQFF.

This clonotype was seen only once. V and J are TRBV29-1 and TRBJ2-2; TRBD1 aligns across 8 bases. Per germline, CDR1 SQVTM and CDR2 ANQGSEA. This CDR3 region has 12 residues. J lost 7 bases, V lost 6 bases, and 4 bases had no gene match. The CDR3 protein is CSVRQGIGELFF. In DNA, the CDR3 is TGCAGCGTCCGACAGGGGATCGGGGAGCTGTTTTTT.

The V gene is TRBV29-1, the J gene TRBJ1-3; D is undetermined. The CDR3 contains 15 residues. V lost 1 base and J 3 bases, leaving 13 bases between the germline ends. The germline CDR1 and CDR2 sequences are SQVTM and ANQGSEA. CDR3: CSVEGSGGLGNTIYF. The CDR3 DNA reads TGCAGCGTTGAAGGTAGTGGAGGGCTTGGAAACACCATATATTTT.

The chain couples TRBV30 to TRBJ1-6; D might be TRBD1 (5 bases). V lost 8 bases to trimming and J lost 0 bases, with 8 bases between them. This CDR3 is 13 amino acids long. CDR1 is GTSNPN and CDR2 is SVGIG in the germline V gene (reference sequence). CDR3 coding DNA: TGTGCCCGCCAGGGCTCCTATAATTCACCCCTCCACTTT. Protein product: CARQGSYNSPLHF.

The chain has TRBV15 and TRBJ2-6; TRBD1 might be the D (6 bases). Germline V gives CDR1 LNHNV, CDR2 YYDKDF (reference sequence). This CDR3 spans 18 amino acids. Between the trimmed V and J ends, which lost 0 bases and 1 base, there was a span of 13 bases. The CDR3 DNA reads TGTGCCACCAGCAGAGATTATGGGACACAGTCTGGGGCCAACGTCCTGACTTTC. Residues: CATSRDYGTQSGANVLTF.

J is TRBJ2-3 and V is TRBV18; no reliable D call. CDR3 length: 13 amino acids. Trimming removed 2 bases from V and 4 bases from J, with 7 bases in between. Germline V CDR1 and CDR2: KGHSH, LQKENI. CDR3 bases: TGTGCCAGCTCACCAGGCCCGTCAGATACGCAGTATTTT. This gives the protein CASSPGPSDTQYF.

This CDR3 reads CASSLVYYNEQFF. CDR3 nucleotides: TGTGCCAGCAGCTTAGTGTACTACAATGAGCAGTTCTTC. The V and J genes are TRBV11-2 and TRBJ2-1; no clear D. V lost 1 base to trimming and J lost 3 bases, with 4 bases between them. Per the germline V gene, CDR1 is SGHAT and CDR2 is FQNNGV. The CDR3 has 13 residues.

This rearrangement joins TRBV30 to TRBJ2-5; D may be TRBD2 (6 bases). Between the trimmed V and J ends, which lost 0 bases and 5 bases, there was a span of 10 bases. Germline V gives CDR1 GTSNPN, CDR2 SVGIG (reference sequence). The CDR3 is 13 residues long. CDR3 nucleotide sequence: TGTGCCTGGAGTGTCCACAGCGGGGAGACCCAGTACTTC. Its protein is CAWSVHSGETQYF.

The rearrangement joins TRBV10-3 to TRBJ2-3; no clear D. The V gene lost 9 bases and the J gene lost 0 bases, with 10 bases spanning the gap. CDR3 length: 13 residues. From germline, CDR1 is ENHRY and CDR2 SYGVKD. The CDR3 loop is CAIHVSSTDTQYF. The CDR3 DNA reads as TGTGCCATACACGTCTCTAGCACAGATACGCAGTATTTT.

The chain employs TRBV12-3 or TRBV12-4 and TRBJ2-1; 10 bases match TRBD2. This CDR3 is built from 15 residues. The V and J ends lost 6 bases and 7 bases, in that order; junction bases with no gene match: 9. The CDR3 DNA follows: TGTGCCAGCAGGTGGGAGCTAGCGGGGGAGAATGAGCAGTTCTTC. The encoded protein is CASRWELAGENEQFF.

This clonotype has a single count. The J gene is TRBJ2-1, the V gene TRBV9, with 11 bases lining up with TRBD2. The CDR3 sequence is 17 residues long. V was pared by 2 bases and J by 3 bases, with 7 bases of the junction left unmatched. Germline V gives CDR1 SGDLS, CDR2 YYNGEE. For the CDR3, the DNA is TGTGCCAGCAGCGTGAGTAGCGGGAGGGGTCGCTACAATGAGCAGTTCTTC. Residues: CASSVSSGRGRYNEQFF.